This T cell receptor (beta chain) stems from a study of blood T cells in healthy people across ages. This clonotype was seen only a few times. A second PCR of roughly 7 to 11 cycles used a sample-barcoded 5' primer and a J-beta primer mix. Each cDNA molecule was tagged by a template-switch adaptor that had 12 random nucleotides. TCRdb re-derived calls from the 5' RACE reads in MiXCR, one entry per CDR3 protein. This sample has about 650,000 distinct CDR3 sequences, with approximately 29% found just once. Germline V gives CDR1 SGHDT, CDR2 YYEEEE. Trimming took off 4 bases at V and 4 bases at J, with 14 bases between the two ends. CDR3 length equals 14 residues.

The rearrangement links TRBV5-6 to TRBJ1-1; D not certain. The sequenced material came from blood. The sequence was collected from a woman aged 80 or older in good health. CDR3 nucleotide sequence: TGTGCCAGCAGCACTCCGGGGATCGGCACTGAAGCTTTCTTT. The encoded protein is CASSTPGIGTEAFF.